This T cell receptor (beta chain) was captured by sequencing in a study of human T cells and chemical hapten exposure. Study overall: Diphenylcyclopropenone, dosed weekly to the scalp, was given to patients throughout the roughly 24-week study. Patients having alopecia areata, totalis or universalis were mostly female.

Time point defined: patch test 3, about 24 weeks after DPC sensitization. Documented treatment: therapeutic diphenylcyclopropenone sensitization with weekly scalp DPC. Samples of blood were obtained prior to the application of each patch test. This clonotype came up a few times. In TCRdb, the RACE reads were re-called with MiXCR into one record per CDR3 protein. The sample lists 130,000 or so distinct CDR3 sequences; 11% were seen once. The CDR3 contains 17 residues. The V gene end was trimmed by 8 bases and the J gene end by 8 bases; junction bases not matched to a gene: 22. Germline values: CDR1 MNHEY, CDR2 SMNVEV (reference sequence).

V and J are TRBV27 and TRBJ1-2; 8 bases agree with TRBD1. The TCR was taken from a woman aged 50 to 65 with alopecia areata. Some clones in this sample may be carry-over from other donors' samples. The starting material was whole blood, obtained in connection with sensitization to the hapten diphenylcyclopropenone (DPC). Here the CDR3 DNA reads TGTGCCAGCTGGCCGGAGGGACAGGTATCCCCCGGGCCAGGCTACACCTTC. Its protein is CASWPEGQVSPGPGYTF.